This TCR beta chain was documented in a study of blood T cell repertoires in COVID-19. The protocol was immunoSEQ multiplex PCR, while the TCRdb copy is restricted to in-frame clones and leaves out a portion. This table holds around 180,000 clones, about 80% found once. The CDR3 is 14 amino acids. The germline CDR1 and CDR2 sequences are SNHLY and FYNNEI. Trimming took 7 bases from V and 11 from J; bases not matched to a gene: 13. V usage is TRBV2 and J usage is TRBJ1-4; 7 bases are a match to TRBD1. The sequencing sample was made of peripheral blood. The receptor was derived from a human donor in a cohort sampled during active COVID-19. The CDR3 sequence: CASMIGQATRKLFF. The CDR3 DNA reads TGTGCCAGCATGATAGGACAGGCGACGCGGAAACTGTTTTTT.